The sequence of this T cell receptor (beta chain) was determined in a study of T cell responses to AZD1222 COVID-19 vaccine. This CDR3 comprises 15 residues. Trimming took 3 bases from V and 7 from J; bases not matched to a gene: 4. Germline V gene lookup returns CDR1 SEHNR and CDR2 FQNEAQ (reference sequence). Sequencing was performed with immunoSEQ multiplex PCR; in TCRdb, only in-frame clones are kept and a portion is missing. In the table there are some 130,000 clones, around 90% of which are singletons. In the case of this clone: Its target is not known.

Whole-study results and caveats: The donors showed a predominance of white British ancestry and of females, with possible underestimation of clonal diversity. The peak T cell response came first, and repertoires were sampled only after it.

The sequence was obtained from an adult in good health. V usage is TRBV7-9 and J usage is TRBJ2-2; TRBD2 agrees at 11 bases. The sequencing here drew on peripheral blood, taken on day 0 of MenACWY control vaccination. Here the CDR3 DNA reads TGTGCCAGCAGCTTCCTAGCGGGAGGCGGCGGGGAGCTGTTTTTT. Protein sequence: CASSFLAGGGGELFF.